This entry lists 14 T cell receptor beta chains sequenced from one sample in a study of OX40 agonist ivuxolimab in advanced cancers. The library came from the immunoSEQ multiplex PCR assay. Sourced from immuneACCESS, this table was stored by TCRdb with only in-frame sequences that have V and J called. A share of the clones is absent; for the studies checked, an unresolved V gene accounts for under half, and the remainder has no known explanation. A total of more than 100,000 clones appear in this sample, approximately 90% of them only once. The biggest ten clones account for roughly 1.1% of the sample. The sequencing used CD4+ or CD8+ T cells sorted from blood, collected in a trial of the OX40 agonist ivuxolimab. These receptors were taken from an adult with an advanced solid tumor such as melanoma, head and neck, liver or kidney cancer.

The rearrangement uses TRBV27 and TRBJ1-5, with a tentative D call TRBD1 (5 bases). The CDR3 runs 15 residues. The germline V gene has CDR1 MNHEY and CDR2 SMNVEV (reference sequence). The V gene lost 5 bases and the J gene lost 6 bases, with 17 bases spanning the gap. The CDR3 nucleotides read TGTGCCAGCAGTCCCTCTCGGGCAAGGGGTCAGCCCCAGCATTTT. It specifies CASSPSRARGQPQHF.

The CDR3 reads CASSLSSYEQYF. The CDR3 DNA sequence: TGTGCCAGCAGTTTAAGCTCCTACGAGCAGTACTTC. This chain connects TRBV28 to TRBJ2-7; D not certain. V lost 2 bases and J 0 bases, leaving 2 bases between the germline ends. The length of the CDR3 is 12 residues. Germline V gene data show CDR1 as MDHEN and CDR2 as SYDVKM.

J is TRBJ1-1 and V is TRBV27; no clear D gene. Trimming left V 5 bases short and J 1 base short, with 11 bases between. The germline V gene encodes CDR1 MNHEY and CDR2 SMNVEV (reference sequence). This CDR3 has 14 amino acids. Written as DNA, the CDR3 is TGTGCCAGCAGTCCGTTCGTACCGAACACTGAAGCTTTCTTT. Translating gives CASSPFVPNTEAFF.

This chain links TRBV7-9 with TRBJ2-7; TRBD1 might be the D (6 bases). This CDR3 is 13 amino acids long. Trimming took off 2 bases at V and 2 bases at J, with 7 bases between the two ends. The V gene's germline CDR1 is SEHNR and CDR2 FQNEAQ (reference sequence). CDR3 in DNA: TGTGCCAGCAGCTTAAACAGGGCCTACGAGCAGTACTTC. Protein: CASSLNRAYEQYF.

The CDR3 DNA follows: TGTGCCAGTAGTATTATGGATGAAAATGAGCAGTTCTTC. Its protein product is CASSIMDENEQFF. This chain uses TRBV19 with TRBJ2-1; D ambiguous. Germline CDR1 reads LNHDA; CDR2 reads SQIVND (reference sequence). The length of the CDR3 is 13 residues. Trimming shortened V by 3 bases and J by 7 bases, and 10 bases separated the two germline ends.

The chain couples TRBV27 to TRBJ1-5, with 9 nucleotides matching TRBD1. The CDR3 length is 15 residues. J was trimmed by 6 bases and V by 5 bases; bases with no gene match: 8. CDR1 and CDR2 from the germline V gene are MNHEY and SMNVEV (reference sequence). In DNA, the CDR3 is TGTGCCAGCAGTCCCCTACAGGGGGCCGTTCAGCCCCAGCATTTT. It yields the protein CASSPLQGAVQPQHF.

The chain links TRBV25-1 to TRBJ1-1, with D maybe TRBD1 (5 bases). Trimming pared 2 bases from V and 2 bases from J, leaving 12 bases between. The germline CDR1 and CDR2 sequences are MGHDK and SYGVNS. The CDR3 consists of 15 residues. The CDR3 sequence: CASSETRQLNTEAFF. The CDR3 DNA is TGTGCCAGCAGTGAAACCCGACAGCTAAACACTGAAGCTTTCTTT.

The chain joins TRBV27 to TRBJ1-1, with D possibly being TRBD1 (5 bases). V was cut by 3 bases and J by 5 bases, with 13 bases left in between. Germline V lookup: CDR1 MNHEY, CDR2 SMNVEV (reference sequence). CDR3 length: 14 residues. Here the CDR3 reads CASSLDTTRTEAFF. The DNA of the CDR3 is TGTGCCAGCAGTTTGGACACTACGAGGACTGAAGCTTTCTTT.

The CDR3 loop is CASSLGGPLYNEQFF. CDR3 DNA sequence: TGTGCCAGCAGTTTGGGCGGACCTCTCTACAATGAGCAGTTCTTC. The rearrangement links TRBV27 to TRBJ2-1, with no clear D. V lost 3 bases, J lost 3 bases, and 12 bases lay in between. The CDR3 runs 15 residues. Germline CDR1 and CDR2: MNHEY and SMNVEV (reference sequence).

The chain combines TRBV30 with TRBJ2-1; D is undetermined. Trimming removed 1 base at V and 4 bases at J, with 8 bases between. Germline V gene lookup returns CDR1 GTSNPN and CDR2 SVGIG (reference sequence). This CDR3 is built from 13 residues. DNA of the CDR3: TGTGCCTGGAGTGGGCCCGGGTACAATGAGCAGTTCTTC. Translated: CAWSGPGYNEQFF. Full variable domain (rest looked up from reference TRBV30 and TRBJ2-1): SQTIHQWPATLVQPVGSPLSLECTVEGTSNPNLYWYRQAAGRGLQLLFYSVGIGQISSEVPQNLSASRPQDRQFILSSKKLLLSDSGFYLCAWSGPGYNEQFFGPGTRLTVL.

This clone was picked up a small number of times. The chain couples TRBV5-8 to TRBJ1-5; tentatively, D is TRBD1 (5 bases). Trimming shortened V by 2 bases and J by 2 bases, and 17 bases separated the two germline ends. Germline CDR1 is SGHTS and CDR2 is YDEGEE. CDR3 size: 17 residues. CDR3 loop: CASSFYTGGGGNQPQHF. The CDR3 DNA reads TGTGCCAGCAGCTTCTACACTGGGGGGGGAGGCAATCAGCCCCAGCATTTT.

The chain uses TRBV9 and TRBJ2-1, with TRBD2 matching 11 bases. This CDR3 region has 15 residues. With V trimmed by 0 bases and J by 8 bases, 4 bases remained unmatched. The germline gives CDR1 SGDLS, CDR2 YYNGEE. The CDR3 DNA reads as TGTGCCAGCAGCGTAGTACTAGCGGGAGCAGATGAGCAGTTCTTC. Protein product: CASSVVLAGADEQFF. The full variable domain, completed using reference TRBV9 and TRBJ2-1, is DSGVTQTPKHLITATGQRVTLRCSPRSGDLSVYWYQQSLDQGLQFLIQYYNGEERAKGNILERFSAQQFPDLHSELNLSSLELGDSALYFCASSVVLAGADEQFFGPGTRLTVL.

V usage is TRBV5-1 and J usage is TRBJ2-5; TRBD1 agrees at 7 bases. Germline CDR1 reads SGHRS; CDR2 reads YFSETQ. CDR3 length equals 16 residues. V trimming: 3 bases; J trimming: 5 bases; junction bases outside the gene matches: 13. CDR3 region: CASSSTGMIRAETQYF. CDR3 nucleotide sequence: TGCGCCAGCAGCTCGACAGGGATGATAAGGGCGGAGACCCAGTACTTC. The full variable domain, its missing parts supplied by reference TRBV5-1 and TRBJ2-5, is KAGVTQTPRYLIKTRGQQVTLSCSPISGHRSVSWYQQTPGQGLQFLFEYFSETQRNKGNFPGRFSGRQFSNSRSEMNVSTLELGDSALYLCASSSTGMIRAETQYFGPGTRLLVL.

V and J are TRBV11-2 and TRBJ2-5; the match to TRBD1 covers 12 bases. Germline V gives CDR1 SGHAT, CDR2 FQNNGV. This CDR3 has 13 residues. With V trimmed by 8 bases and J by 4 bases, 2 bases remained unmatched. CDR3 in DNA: TGTGCCAGCGGGACAGGGGGCTCAGAGACCCAGTACTTC. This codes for CASGTGGSETQYF. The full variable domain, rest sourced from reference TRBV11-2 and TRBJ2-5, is EAGVAQSPRYKIIEKRQSVAFWCNPISGHATLYWYQQILGQGPKLLIQFQNNGVVDDSQLPKDRFSAERLKGVDSTLKIQPAKLEDSAVYLCASGTGGSETQYFGPGTRLLVL.